These 21 T cell receptor beta chains came from one sample sequenced in a study of control samples from healthy donors and cancer patients (dated by TCRdb to about 2020). Library prep was done by the immunoSEQ multiplex PCR assay. This immuneACCESS table, as held by TCRdb, lists in-frame sequences with V and J called but not all clones. Of the missing ones, under half trace to an unresolved V gene in checked studies; the others have no known cause. Here the sample has roughly 38,000 clones; about 94% occur a single time. Of the sample, around 3.6% is held by the ten largest clones. The sequencing input was blood. All receptors derive from a woman aged 50 to 60 in good health.

This rearrangement joins TRBV5-1 to TRBJ1-2; D not certain. This CDR3 spans 12 amino acids. Germline lookup yields CDR1 SGHRS and CDR2 YFSETQ. V lost 1 base to trimming and J lost 2 bases, with 3 bases between them. CDR3: CASSLNNYGYTF. The CDR3 bases are TGCGCCAGCAGCTTGAACAACTATGGCTACACCTTC.

In nucleotides, the CDR3 is TGTGCCAGCAGGCCGCCCGGCAGGGAGGACAATGAGCAGTTCTTC. Translating it yields CASRPPGREDNEQFF. The chain carries TRBV5-5 and TRBJ2-1, with a possible D match to TRBD2 (6 bases). The V gene lost 5 bases and the J gene lost 5 bases, with 17 bases spanning the gap. CDR1 SGHKS and CDR2 YYEKEE come from the germline V gene (reference sequence). This CDR3 spans 15 amino acids.

The V call is TRBV18, the J call TRBJ1-1, with D possibly TRBD1 on 5 matching bases. CDR3 length equals 15 residues. The V gene's germline CDR1 is KGHSH and CDR2 LQKENI. V was pared by 6 bases and J by 5 bases, with 19 bases between. The DNA of the CDR3 is TGTGCCAGCTCTCTGAAACACTCAGGGATAACTGAAGCTTTCTTT. It encodes CASSLKHSGITEAFF.

The genes are TRBV28 and TRBJ1-5; perhaps TRBD1 as D (5 bases). The germline CDR1 and CDR2 sequences are MDHEN and SYDVKM. V lost 1 base and J lost 6, with 13 bases in between. The CDR3 length is 15 residues. CDR3 in amino acids: CASSLLGDEGQPQHF. In DNA, the CDR3 is TGTGCCAGCAGTTTATTAGGGGATGAGGGTCAGCCCCAGCATTTT.

The CDR3 region has the DNA TGTGCCAGCAGTTTCGACCAGGGGGCTGGAAACACCATATATTTT. Amino acids: CASSFDQGAGNTIYF. The chain links TRBV5-5 to TRBJ1-3; 7 bases map to TRBD1. With 5 bases clipped from V and 2 bases from J, the junction kept 7 bases outside the gene matches. This CDR3 has 15 residues. Germline-derived CDR1 and CDR2 are SGHKS and YYEKEE (reference sequence).

The rearrangement uses TRBV5-8 and TRBJ2-1, with D possibly matching TRBD1 (6 bases). The CDR3 is 15 amino acids. Per germline, CDR1 SGHTS and CDR2 YDEGEE. With 0 bases removed from V and 0 bases from J, the gap between germline ends came to 7 bases. The CDR3 bases are TGTGCCAGCAGCTTGGGGGGGCTCTCCTACAATGAGCAGTTCTTC. Amino acid sequence: CASSLGGLSYNEQFF.

The chain joins TRBV6-6 to TRBJ1-3; tentatively, D is TRBD1 (5 bases). The ends were cut back, 0 bases at V and 4 bases at J, with 7 bases in the middle. Germline V CDR1 and CDR2: MNHNY, SVGAGI (reference sequence). The CDR3 length is 14 residues. DNA for the CDR3: TGTGCCAGCAGTTACTCGGAGGGGGGAAACACCATATATTTT. Translation gives CASSYSEGGNTIYF.

This rearrangement joins TRBV6-1 to TRBJ2-1; 8 bases agree with TRBD2. Germline CDR1 MNHNS, CDR2 SASEGT. Unmatched junction bases numbered 6, after V lost 3 bases and J lost 2 bases. The length of the CDR3 is 16 residues. The CDR3 protein is CASSDFGGAPYNEQFF. CDR3 DNA sequence: TGTGCCAGCAGTGACTTCGGGGGGGCCCCCTACAATGAGCAGTTCTTC.

The V call is TRBV27, the J call TRBJ2-1; the D gene is possibly TRBD2 (6 bases). This CDR3 has 14 residues. Trimming took off 7 bases at V and 2 bases at J, with 12 bases between the two ends. Germline CDR1 MNHEY, CDR2 SMNVEV (reference sequence). The CDR3 region is CASTVAGTYNEQFF. The CDR3 DNA follows: TGTGCCAGCACGGTGGCGGGGACCTACAATGAGCAGTTCTTC.

V usage is TRBV11-2 and J usage is TRBJ2-3; the D is unclear. The CDR3 consists of 13 residues. V dropped 2 bases and J dropped 0 bases, with 3 bases sitting between them. The V gene's germline CDR1 is SGHAT and CDR2 FQNNGV. CDR3 coding DNA: TGTGCCAGCAGCTTAACAAGCACAGATACGCAGTATTTT. Its protein is CASSLTSTDTQYF. Based on the CDR3 plus reference TRBV11-2 and TRBJ2-3, the full variable domain is EAGVAQSPRYKIIEKRQSVAFWCNPISGHATLYWYQQILGQGPKLLIQFQNNGVVDDSQLPKDRFSAERLKGVDSTLKIQPAKLEDSAVYLCASSLTSTDTQYFGPGTRLTVL.

The V call is TRBV7-6, the J call TRBJ2-1; TRBD2 matches 8 bases. Germline CDR1 SGHVS, CDR2 FNYEAQ. The length of the CDR3 is 15 residues. After removal of 2 bases from V and 8 bases from J, the junction contained 8 bases not matched to a gene. The chain's CDR3 is CASSLTGGLGDEQFF. CDR3 DNA: TGTGCCAGCAGCTTAACGGGGGGGCTGGGGGATGAGCAGTTCTTC.

V is TRBV11-2 and J is TRBJ1-2, with D unresolved. Germline assignment: CDR1 SGHAT and CDR2 FQNNGV. The length of the CDR3 is 13 residues. V gave up 2 bases and J gave up 3 bases, with 7 bases separating them. The CDR3 coding sequence is TGTGCCAGCAGCTTATCTACAGACTATGGCTACACCTTC. Encoded protein: CASSLSTDYGYTF.

The gene calls are TRBV4-3 and TRBJ2-3; 10 bases fit TRBD2. With V trimmed by 0 bases and J by 3 bases, 18 bases remained unmatched. The CDR3 sequence is 21 residues long. Germline V gives CDR1 LGHNA, CDR2 YSLEER. The CDR3 spells CASSQDLMREAGGPGTDTQYF. The CDR3 DNA follows: TGCGCCAGCAGCCAAGATTTAATGAGGGAAGCGGGGGGGCCGGGGACAGATACGCAGTATTTT.

This chain uses TRBV14 with TRBJ1-6; 9 bases agree with TRBD1. The trim removed 6 bases at V and 10 bases at J, leaving 7 bases unmatched. The CDR3 spans 14 residues. Germline loops: CDR1 SGHDN, CDR2 FVKESK. As DNA, the CDR3 is TGTGCCAGCAGGGGACAGGGTAGCGACTCACCCCTCCACTTT. This sequence encodes CASRGQGSDSPLHF.

This chain uses TRBV4-2 with TRBJ2-1, with 8 positions matching TRBD2. The germline V gene encodes CDR1 LGHNA and CDR2 YNFKEQ. Losses at the gene ends were 1 base for V and 10 bases for J; bases not matched to a gene: 12. This CDR3 contains 16 residues. This CDR3 is CASSQGAGGASGEQFF. The DNA for the CDR3 is TGTGCCAGCAGCCAAGGCGCCGGGGGGGCCTCTGGGGAGCAGTTCTTC.

The V call is TRBV19, the J call TRBJ1-2; possible D gene TRBD1, 5 bases. Germline CDR1 and CDR2: LNHDA and SQIVND (reference sequence). Trimming left V 1 base short and J 3 bases short, with 15 bases between. This CDR3 region has 16 residues. CDR3: CASSIVAQGTHYGYTF. The CDR3 DNA sequence: TGTGCCAGTAGTATAGTAGCTCAAGGGACTCACTATGGCTACACCTTC. Full variable domain (missing parts from reference TRBV19 and TRBJ1-2): DGGITQSPKYLFRKEGQNVTLSCEQNLNHDAMYWYRQDPGQGLRLIYYSQIVNDFQKGDIAEGYSVSREKKESFPLTVTSAQKNPTAFYLCASSIVAQGTHYGYTFGSGTRLTVV.

The J gene is TRBJ1-6, the V gene TRBV6-1; tentatively, D is TRBD1 (5 bases). This CDR3 spans 15 amino acids. V lost 3 bases and J lost 7, with 13 bases in between. Germline lookup yields CDR1 MNHNS and CDR2 SASEGT. CDR3 DNA: TGTGCCAGCAGTGAGTCGGGGCAGAGGAATTCACCCCTCCACTTT. It codes for CASSESGQRNSPLHF.

V gene TRBV12-3 or TRBV12-4 combines with J gene TRBJ1-5, with D hard to call. The CDR3 spans 12 residues. V lost 8 bases and J 2 bases, leaving 7 bases between the germline ends. Written as DNA, the CDR3 is TGTGCCAGCTTAAAGGGCAATCAGCCCCAGCATTTT. It specifies CASLKGNQPQHF.

This chain connects TRBV28 to TRBJ2-5; 11 bases map to TRBD1. The V gene end was trimmed by 2 bases and the J gene end by 1 base; junction bases not matched to a gene: 3. The CDR3 totals 16 residues. The germline V gene has CDR1 MDHEN and CDR2 SYDVKM. CDR3 loop: CASSLAGTGGQETQYF. Written as DNA, the CDR3 is TGTGCCAGCAGTTTAGCCGGGACAGGGGGCCAAGAGACCCAGTACTTC. Full variable domain (rest looked up from reference TRBV28 and TRBJ2-5): DVKVTQSSRYLVKRTGEKVFLECVQDMDHENMFWYRQDPGLGLRLIYFSYDVKMKEKGDIPEGYSVSREKKERFSLILESASTNQTSMYLCASSLAGTGGQETQYFGPGTRLLVL.

V is TRBV7-2 and J is TRBJ2-1; D perhaps matches TRBD1 (6 bases). The CDR3 totals 15 residues. Trimming took 5 bases from V and 0 from J, leaving 11 bases between them. Germline loops: CDR1 SGHTA, CDR2 FQGNSA. The CDR3 sequence is CASSPGAISYNEQFF. CDR3 in DNA: TGTGCCAGCAGCCCAGGGGCTATCTCCTACAATGAGCAGTTCTTC.

V usage is TRBV7-9 and J usage is TRBJ2-3; 9 bases are shared with TRBD2. Germline lookup yields CDR1 SEHNR and CDR2 FQNEAQ (reference sequence). This CDR3 region has 16 residues. V dropped 8 bases and J dropped 9; count of bases not matched to a gene: 18. Here the CDR3 DNA reads TGTGCCAGCCGTCCGCGGGCGGGGGGGGTTCAGGAGACGCAGTATTTT. Its protein is CASRPRAGGVQETQYF.